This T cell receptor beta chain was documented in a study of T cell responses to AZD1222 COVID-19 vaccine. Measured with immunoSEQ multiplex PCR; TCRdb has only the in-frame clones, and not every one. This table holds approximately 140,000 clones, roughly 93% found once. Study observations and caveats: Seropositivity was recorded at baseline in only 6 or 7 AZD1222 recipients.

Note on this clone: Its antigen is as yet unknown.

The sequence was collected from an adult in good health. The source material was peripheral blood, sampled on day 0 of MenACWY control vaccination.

CDR3 protein: CASSDSGVNEQYF. The CDR3 DNA reads TGTGCCAGCAGTGATAGCGGGGTGAACGAGCAGTACTTC. This chain uses TRBV2 with TRBJ2-7; 8 bases agree with TRBD2. This CDR3 is built from 13 residues. CDR1 and CDR2 (germline): SNHLY, FYNNEI. The V segment lost 3 bases and the J segment 5 bases; nucleotides outside the gene matches: 3.